A selection of T cell receptor beta chains follows, all from one sample in a study of cytomegalovirus exposure and HLA in healthy donors. Only in-frame clones appear in the TCRdb table, and some are missing; sequencing was by immunoSEQ multiplex PCR. The data show 150,000 or so clones, 70% seen once. Material: PBMCs. The receptors were gathered from a woman in her sixties or seventies in good health and CMV-seropositive. The CDR3 runs from the conserved cysteine through the conserved F or W.

length	V	CDR3
14	TRBV6-5	CASSYPSLSHEQFF
14	TRBV28	CASSLGGAVTEAFF
16	TRBV28	CASSPRRDRNNQPQHF
15	TRBV9	CASSGHGVGANVLTF
12	TRBV28	CASMTGVYGYTF
15	TRBV19	CASSTRVNSNQPQHF
16	TRBV28	CASSFPGSSGANVLTF
14	TRBV6-6	CASSYSSGTYEQYF
15	TRBV6-6	CASSRLQGTNTEAFF
15	TRBV28	CASSLVLQGAFGYTF
15	TRBV5-1	CASSPGGLDLETQYF
14	TRBV5-1	CASSLDLRGSSAFF
13	TRBV30	CAWAADRVGEQYF
13	TRBV28	CASEDLRDQPQHF
14	TRBV9	CASRRQGAAGELFF
11	TRBV18	CASSPADEQFF
14	TRBV9	CASSVGTTNTEAFF
11	TRBV10-3	CATGQGYEQYF
15	TRBV19	CASSTSVGGTDTQYF
13	TRBV7-9	CASSSRSGLQAFF
15	TRBV13	CASSLSGQGIGELFF
14	TRBV5-1	CASSWQGGQDTQYF
14	TRBV5-1	CASSLRTGDYEQYF
13	TRBV28	CASNVAVNTEAFF
15	TRBV6-1	CASSTDRGYGQPQHF
15	TRBV15	CATSRETGSTSEQYF
12	TRBV30	CAWSATGYGYTF
11	TRBV28	CASSSGDRQYF
14	TRBV5-6	CASSPGGNNQPQHF
14	TRBV5-1	CASSLAETTFGYTF
11	TRBV2	CAGQGNTEAFF
15	TRBV19	CASSYDSSSGTEAFF
19	TRBV2	CASSRLAGGQGSGANVLTF
11	TRBV18	CASRYQETQYF
14	TRBV5-4	CASSLDRGDEKLFF
17	TRBV5-3	CARSHQGACYGQYGYTF
15	TRBV9	CASSFGTSGTYEQYF
13	TRBV19	CASSRDRDQPQHF
14	TRBV10-3	CAISGRTPSNEQFF
18	TRBV4-2	CASSQEAFGGPRADTQYF
14	TRBV7-9	CASSVTGVEETQYF
14	TRBV6-1	CASLNRGTGYGYTF
15	TRBV6-1	CASSERTDSGNTIYF
14	TRBV2	CASRVGGENTEAFF
15	TRBV28	CASSRPRQGSYGYTF
15	TRBV10-3	CAISGGVGQAGELFF
17	TRBV7-9	CASSLRSRETLYNEQFF
15	TRBV28	CASSWEDRGLYGYTF
16	TRBV19	CASSRGGGQGNYGYTF
15	TRBV7-9	CASSSGQGTNTEAFF